This entry is about one TCR beta chain. CDR1 is SGHTA and CDR2 is FQGNSA in the germline V gene. This CDR3 spans 16 amino acids. Trimming stripped 5 bases from V and 3 bases from J, with 20 bases between. The sample originates from a study of T cell responses to AZD1222 COVID-19 vaccine. Data came from immunoSEQ multiplex PCR; TCRdb stores just in-frame clones and leaves some out. The table has some 80,000 clones, around 88% seen once. V and J are TRBV7-2 and TRBJ2-7, with D perhaps TRBD1 (6 bases). The sample consisted of peripheral blood, taken 28 days after the second dose of the MenACWY control vaccine. The TCR originated in an adult who received the MenACWY meningococcal vaccine as a control. The CDR3 coding sequence is TGTGCCAGCAGCCCAGGCCAGGGGAGACTATTCTACGAGCAGTACTTC. Protein sequence: CASSPGQGRLFYEQYF.